The clone carrying this T cell receptor beta chain was found once. The target antigen is unknown. These data belong to a study of vaccination effects on CD4 cells after COVID-19. Here immunoSEQ multiplex PCR was the method, and the copy in TCRdb shows in-frame clones only, minus some. The sample holds just over 30,000 clones; roughly two thirds are singletons and the top ten take around 27%. The CDR3 spans 15 residues. V was clipped by 4 bases and J by 0 bases; unmatched bases: 4. Per the germline V gene, CDR1 is SGHKS and CDR2 is YYEKEE (reference sequence). Expansion with viral peptide pools was applied to antigen-specific CD4+ T cells by the ViraFEST assay prior to sequencing. Subsequent to roughly 9 days of culture, CD4+ T cells were isolated.

The sequencing used CD4+ T cells from PBMCs cultured with HCoV-229E spike peptides, collected before COVID-19 vaccination. The rearrangement joins TRBV5-5 to TRBJ1-3; 7 bases are shared with TRBD1. The clonotype was recovered from a human donor who received a COVID-19 vaccine. CDR3 in amino acids: CASSAGTASGNTIYF. The CDR3 nucleotides read TGTGCCAGCAGCGCGGGGACAGCCTCTGGAAACACCATATATTTT.